The subject of this entry is one TCR beta chain. Its antigen is unidentified. These data are taken from a study of OX40 agonist ivuxolimab in advanced cancers. For the study at large: Dose-escalation cases comprised hepatocellular carcinoma, melanoma, renal cell or head and neck cancer.

Study results and limitations: At 0.1 to 3.0 mg/kg and by week 6, CD4+ and CD8+ T cells in the blood had expanded clonally. Relative to CD4+ cells, CD8+ T cells on average had more expanded clones.

Using immunoSEQ multiplex PCR, the repertoire was profiled, and TCRdb retains in-frame clones only, with some absent. The sample holds about 55,000 clones, about 90% seen once. This CDR3 has 15 residues. CDR1 and CDR2 (germline): SEHNR, FQNEAQ (reference sequence). The J segment lost 4 bases and the V segment lost 5 bases, leaving 8 bases of the junction unmatched. Sequenced here: CD4+ or CD8+ T cells sorted from blood, sampled in a trial of the OX40 agonist ivuxolimab. The chain is built from TRBV7-9 and TRBJ2-3; 8 bases align to TRBD2. The receptor comes from an adult with an advanced solid tumor such as melanoma, head and neck, liver or kidney cancer. CDR3 coding DNA: TGTGCCAGCAGCCCCCACGGGGGGGAAGCAGATACGCAGTATTTT. This translates into CASSPHGGEADTQYF.